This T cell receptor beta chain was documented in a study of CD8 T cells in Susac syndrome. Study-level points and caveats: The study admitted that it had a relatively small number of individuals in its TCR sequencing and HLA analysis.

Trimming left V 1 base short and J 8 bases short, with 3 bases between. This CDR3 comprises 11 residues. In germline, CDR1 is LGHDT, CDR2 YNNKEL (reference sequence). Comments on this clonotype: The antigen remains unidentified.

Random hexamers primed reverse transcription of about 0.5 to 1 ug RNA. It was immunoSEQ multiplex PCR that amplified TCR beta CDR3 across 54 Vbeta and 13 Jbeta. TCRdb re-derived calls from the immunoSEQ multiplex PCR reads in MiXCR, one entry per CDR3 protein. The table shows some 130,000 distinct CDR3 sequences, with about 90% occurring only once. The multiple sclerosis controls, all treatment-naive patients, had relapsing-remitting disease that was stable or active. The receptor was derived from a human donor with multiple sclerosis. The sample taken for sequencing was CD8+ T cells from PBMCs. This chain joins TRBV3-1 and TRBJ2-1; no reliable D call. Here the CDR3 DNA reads TGTGCCAGCAGCCAAGTTTATGAGCAGTTCTTC. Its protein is CASSQVYEQFF.